These 9 T cell receptor beta chains originate from one sample sequenced in a study of shared clonotypes between healthy human individuals (dated by TCRdb to about 2020). Libraries came from the immunoSEQ multiplex PCR assay. TCRdb stores this immuneACCESS table with in-frame sequences only. Part of the clones is absent; in the studies checked, under half of the shortfall reflects unresolved V genes, and no reason is known for the rest. Present in this sample are approximately 1.5 million clones, 98% to 99% of which were seen just once. In total, the top ten clones hold 0.36% of the sample. What was sequenced was naive CD4+ T cells sorted from blood. The cell subset or site label of this sample denotes: CD45RA+ positively selected. These receptors came from a man aged 30 to 45 in good health.

This rearrangement joins TRBV6-1 to TRBJ1-2, with unresolved D. V was trimmed by 5 bases and J by 5 bases, leaving 9 bases between them. This CDR3 comprises 12 residues. The germline V gene encodes CDR1 MNHNS and CDR2 SASEGT. The chain's CDR3 is CASSQRTYGYTF. The CDR3 bases are TGTGCCAGCAGTCAAAGGACGTATGGCTACACCTTC.

This sequence joins TRBV4-1 and TRBJ1-1, with D unresolved. The CDR3 contains 11 residues. The ends were cut back, 8 bases at V and 4 bases at J, with 8 bases in the middle. The germline V gene encodes CDR1 MGHRA and CDR2 YSYEKL. CDR3 in amino acids: CASFLGTEAFF. CDR3 bases: TGCGCCAGCTTCTTGGGCACTGAAGCTTTCTTT.

Concerning this clone itself: Additional DNA sequences in this sample encode the identical CDR3. This chain joins TRBV5-1 and TRBJ1-2, with 7 bases matching TRBD1. The V gene end was trimmed by 0 bases and the J gene end by 5 bases; junction bases not matched to a gene: 4. The germline V gene encodes CDR1 SGHRS and CDR2 YFSETQ. This CDR3 contains 14 residues. CDR3 bases: TGCGCCAGCAGCTTGGGGACAGGTTCTTATGGCTACACCTTC. It specifies CASSLGTGSYGYTF.

V gene TRBV4-3 combines with J gene TRBJ2-7, with TRBD2 identical over 9 bases. Germline values: CDR1 LGHNA, CDR2 YSLEER. V lost 2 bases to trimming and J lost 0 bases; unmatched junction nucleotides: 5. CDR3 length: 16 residues. Here the CDR3 reads CASSQQLAGFSYEQYF. CDR3 bases: TGCGCCAGCAGCCAACAACTAGCGGGTTTCTCCTACGAGCAGTACTTC.

V is TRBV18 and J is TRBJ1-5; 7 bases map to TRBD1. This CDR3 comprises 16 residues. The trim removed 4 bases at V and 4 bases at J, leaving 10 bases unmatched. Germline V gene lookup returns CDR1 KGHSH and CDR2 LQKENI. For the CDR3, the DNA is TGTGCCAGCTCACGAGACAGGGTGGAGAGTAATCAGCCCCAGCATTTT. Translation gives CASSRDRVESNQPQHF.

The chain carries TRBV6-5 and TRBJ2-7; D assignment may be TRBD1 or TRBD2 (6 bases each). Trimming shortened V by 8 bases and J by 2 bases, and 19 bases separated the two germline ends. The CDR3 consists of 15 residues. In germline, CDR1 is MNHEY, CDR2 SVGAGI. The CDR3 nucleotides are TGTGCCAGCGGGGGGCCGGGGGCGCCAACCTACGAGCAGTACTTC. It yields the protein CASGGPGAPTYEQYF.

A remark on this clone: This sample includes further DNA sequences coding for the same CDR3. J is TRBJ2-2 and V is TRBV5-1; TRBD2 matches at 11 bases. J was trimmed by 1 base and V by 4 bases; bases with no gene match: 3. Germline V gene data show CDR1 as SGHRS and CDR2 as YFSETQ. This CDR3 has 16 amino acids. The CDR3 DNA reads as TGCGCCAGCAGCCGGGGGACTAGCGGGAACACCGGGGAGCTGTTTTTT. It codes for CASSRGTSGNTGELFF.

This chain uses TRBV2 with TRBJ2-1; D is uncertain. V dropped 2 bases and J dropped 1 base, with 3 bases sitting between them. CDR1 is SNHLY and CDR2 is FYNNEI in the germline V gene. This CDR3 is built from 13 residues. CDR3 loop: CASSESSYNEQFF. In nucleotides, the CDR3 is TGTGCCAGCAGTGAATCGTCCTACAATGAGCAGTTCTTC.

This rearrangement joins TRBV30 to TRBJ1-2, with D perhaps TRBD1 (6 bases). Germline V gene data show CDR1 as GTSNPN and CDR2 as SVGIG (reference sequence). This CDR3 region has 13 residues. With 8 bases removed from V and 4 bases from J, the gap between germline ends came to 17 bases. CDR3 amino acids: CAREIGRGYGYTF. The DNA of the CDR3 is TGTGCCCGTGAGATTGGCAGGGGCTATGGCTACACCTTC.